The 5 T cell receptor beta chains reported below all come from one sample, sequenced in a study of control samples from healthy donors and cancer patients (dated by TCRdb to 2019 to 2021). Receptors were amplified or captured by the immunoSEQ multiplex PCR assay. This immuneACCESS table, as held by TCRdb, lists in-frame sequences with V and J called but not all clones. Of the missing ones, under half trace to an unresolved V gene in checked studies; the others have no known cause. Present in this sample are some 150,000 clones, about 94% of which were seen just once. The ten largest clones capture about 15% of the sample. The sample consisted of PBMCs. These receptors all come from a man in his 60s with colorectal cancer.

V and J are TRBV7-9 and TRBJ1-4, with 7 bases identical to TRBD1. The CDR3 runs 12 residues. Germline CDR1 SEHNR, CDR2 FQNEAQ (reference sequence). Trimming removed 5 bases from V and 8 bases from J; junction bases left unmatched: 2. The CDR3 nucleotides are TGTGCCAGCAGCCAGGGGGGCGAAAAACTGTTTTTT. Amino acids: CASSQGGEKLFF. Supplemented by reference TRBV7-9 and TRBJ1-4, the full variable domain reads DTGVSQNPRHKITKRGQNVTFRCDPISEHNRLYWYRQTLGQGPEFLTYFQNEAQLEKSRLLSDRFSAERPKGSFSTLEIQRTEQGDSAMYLCASSQGGEKLFFGSGTQLSVL.

The gene calls are TRBV7-9 and TRBJ2-1; the D gene is possibly TRBD2 (6 bases). Germline V CDR1 and CDR2: SEHNR, FQNEAQ (reference sequence). V lost 4 bases and J lost 10, with 17 bases in between. This CDR3 spans 14 amino acids. This chain's CDR3 is CASSSNSGTAEQFF. DNA for the CDR3: TGTGCCAGCAGCTCCAATTCTGGGACTGCCGAGCAGTTCTTC.

This chain uses TRBV12-3 or TRBV12-4 with TRBJ1-5; D gene ambiguous. The CDR3 spans 13 residues. Deletions cut 0 bases from V and 5 bases from J, with 5 bases between. The CDR3 here is CASSLATDQPQHF. The CDR3 bases are TGTGCCAGCAGTTTAGCGACGGATCAGCCCCAGCATTTT.

The chain is built from TRBV15 and TRBJ2-1, with D uncertain. Trimming left V 0 bases short and J 6 bases short, with 6 bases between. This CDR3 comprises 13 residues. CDR1 LNHNV and CDR2 YYDKDF come from the germline V gene (reference sequence). CDR3 nucleotide sequence: TGTGCCACCAGCAGAGAGGGCCTCAATGAGCAGTTCTTC. Its protein is CATSREGLNEQFF.

The chain recombines TRBV7-9 with TRBJ1-1; perhaps TRBD1 as D (6 bases). Looked up from germline, CDR1 is SEHNR and CDR2 is FQNEAQ (reference sequence). Trimming left V 0 bases short and J 11 bases short, with 16 bases between. This CDR3 contains 14 residues. The CDR3 loop is CASSLAGGQYTAFF. DNA of the CDR3: TGTGCCAGCAGCTTAGCGGGGGGGCAATATACCGCTTTCTTT.